Sequencing of this T cell receptor beta chain was carried out in a study of T-cell memory formation after mild COVID-19. Each CDR3 protein gets one entry after TCRdb re-called the 5' RACE reads with MiXCR. The table has approximately 340,000 distinct CDR3 sequences, about a sixth seen once. Note on this clonotype: Its antigen is still unknown.

General observations from the study: There were some responding clones in pre-infection memory, which suggested that cross-reactive memory had joined. Chiefly within CM and EM were the contracting CD4+ clones; CD8+ ones were within EMRA.

V shed 7 bases, J shed 6 bases, and the junction held 11 bases outside the gene matches. The CDR3 is 16 residues long. Germline V gives CDR1 LGHNA, CDR2 YSLEER. The clonotype was recovered from a man between 18 and 29 years old who had mild COVID-19 (a few samples of this study predate the infection). Cell type and time point are not known. The rearrangement joins TRBV4-3 to TRBJ2-3, with 12 bases identical to TRBD2. The sequencing input was PBMCs or a T cell subset sorted from them (not recorded which). CDR3 in amino acids: CASTQTSGGSGDTQYF. The CDR3 nucleotides are TGCGCCAGCACCCAGACTAGCGGGGGAAGTGGGGATACGCAGTATTTT.